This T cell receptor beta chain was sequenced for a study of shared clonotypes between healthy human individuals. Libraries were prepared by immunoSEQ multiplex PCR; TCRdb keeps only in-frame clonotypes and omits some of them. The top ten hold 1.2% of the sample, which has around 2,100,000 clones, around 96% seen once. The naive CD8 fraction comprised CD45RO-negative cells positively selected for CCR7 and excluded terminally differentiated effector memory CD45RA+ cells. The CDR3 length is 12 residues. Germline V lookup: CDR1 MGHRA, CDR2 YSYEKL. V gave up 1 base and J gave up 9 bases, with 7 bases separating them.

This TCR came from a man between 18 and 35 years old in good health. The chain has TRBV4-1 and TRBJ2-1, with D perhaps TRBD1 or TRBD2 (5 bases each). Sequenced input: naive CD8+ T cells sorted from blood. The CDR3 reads CASSQVGVEQFF. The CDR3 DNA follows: TGCGCCAGCAGCCAAGTGGGGGTTGAGCAGTTCTTC.